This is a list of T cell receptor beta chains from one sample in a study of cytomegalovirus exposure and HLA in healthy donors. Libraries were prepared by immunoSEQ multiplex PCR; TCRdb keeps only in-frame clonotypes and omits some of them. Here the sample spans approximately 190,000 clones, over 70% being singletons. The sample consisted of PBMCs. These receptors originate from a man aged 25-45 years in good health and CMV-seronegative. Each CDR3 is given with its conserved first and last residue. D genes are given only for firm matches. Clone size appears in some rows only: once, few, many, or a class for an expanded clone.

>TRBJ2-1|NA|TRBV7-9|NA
CASSSPSTANNEQFF
TGTGCCAGCAGCTCGCCTTCGACAGCAAACAATGAGCAGTTCTTC
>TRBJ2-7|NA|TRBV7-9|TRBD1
CASSFQLPGQGDNEQYF
TGTGCCAGCAGCTTCCAACTACCGGGACAGGGAGATAACGAGCAGTACTTC
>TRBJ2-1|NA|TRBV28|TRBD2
CASSSPLAGGWAYNEQFF
TGTGCCAGCAGTTCCCCTCTAGCGGGAGGGTGGGCCTACAATGAGCAGTTCTTC
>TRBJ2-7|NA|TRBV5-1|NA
CASSLAGATAYEQYF
TGCGCCAGCAGCTTGGCAGGGGCGACAGCCTACGAGCAGTACTTC
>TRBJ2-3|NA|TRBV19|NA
CASRISGSTDTQYF
TGTGCCAGTAGAATCAGCGGGAGCACAGATACGCAGTATTTT
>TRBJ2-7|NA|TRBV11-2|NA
CASSLDIQGLSSYEQYF
TGTGCCAGCAGCTTAGATATCCAGGGCCTTTCCTCCTACGAGCAGTACTTC
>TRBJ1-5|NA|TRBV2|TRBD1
CAREGTELGQWGNQPQHF
TGTGCCAGGGAGGGGACAGAATTAGGGCAATGGGGCAATCAGCCCCAGCATTTT
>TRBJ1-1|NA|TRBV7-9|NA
CSSSFRPRGTEAFF
TGTTCCAGCAGCTTTAGGCCCAGGGGAACTGAAGCTTTCTTT
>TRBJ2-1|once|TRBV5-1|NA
CASSLVPQGGGNEQFF
TGCGCCAGCAGCTTGGTGCCCCAGGGCGGCGGCAATGAGCAGTTCTTC
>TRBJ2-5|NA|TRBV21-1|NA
CASARLIPEETQYF
TGTGCCAGCGCCAGGCTGATTCCAGAAGAGACCCAGTACTTC
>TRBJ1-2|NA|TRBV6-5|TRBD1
CASLGRGPNYGYTF
TGTGCCAGCCTGGGCAGGGGGCCTAACTATGGCTACACCTTC
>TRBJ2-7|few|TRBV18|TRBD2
CASSPPPGLAGGLYEQYF
TGTGCCAGCTCACCACCCCCGGGCCTAGCGGGAGGTCTCTACGAGCAGTACTTC
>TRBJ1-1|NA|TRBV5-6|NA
CASSLGSGQSVGAFF
TGTGCCAGCAGCTTGGGGTCGGGACAAAGTGTTGGAGCTTTCTTT
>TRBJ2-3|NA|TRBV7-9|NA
CASSLAGASTDTQYF
TGTGCCAGCAGCTTAGCGGGGGCTAGCACAGATACGCAGTATTTT
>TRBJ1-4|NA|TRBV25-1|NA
CASRDNRVGEKLFF
TGTGCCAGCAGGGACAACAGGGTGGGAGAAAAACTGTTTTTT
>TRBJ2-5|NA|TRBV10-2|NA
CAFYGWPETQYF
TGCGCCTTCTACGGGTGGCCAGAGACCCAGTACTTC
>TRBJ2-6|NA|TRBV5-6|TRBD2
CASQVAGGRGGANVLTF
TGTGCCAGCCAAGTAGCGGGGGGGCGTGGTGGGGCCAACGTCCTGACTTTC
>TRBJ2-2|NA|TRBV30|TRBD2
CAWSVKGLAGGQNTGELFF
TGTGCCTGGAGTGTAAAAGGACTAGCGGGAGGACAGAACACCGGGGAGCTGTTTTTT
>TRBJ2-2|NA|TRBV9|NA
CASSVEWFLGGTGELFF
TGTGCCAGCAGCGTAGAGTGGTTTTTGGGCGGGACCGGGGAGCTGTTTTTT
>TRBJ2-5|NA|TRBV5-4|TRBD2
CASSLVVSGGETQYF
TGTGCCAGCAGCTTGGTGGTTAGCGGGGGGGAGACCCAGTACTTC
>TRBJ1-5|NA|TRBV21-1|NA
CASSNGAGGRGQPQHF
TGTGCCAGCAGCAACGGGGCAGGGGGCCGGGGTCAGCCCCAGCATTTT
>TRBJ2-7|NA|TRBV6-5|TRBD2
CASSAGTSPPSQYF
TGTGCCAGCAGTGCCGGGACTAGCCCACCCTCGCAGTACTTC
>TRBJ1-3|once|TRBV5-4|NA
CASSPDRPGGNPIYF
TGTGCCAGCAGCCCGGACCGACCGGGAGGAAACCCCATATATTTT
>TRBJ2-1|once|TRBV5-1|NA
CASSLGQAFNEQFF
TGCGCCAGCAGCTTGGGACAGGCTTTCAATGAGCAGTTCTTC
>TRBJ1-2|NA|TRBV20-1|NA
CSAGQGYGYTF
TGCAGTGCTGGGCAGGGCTATGGCTACACCTTC
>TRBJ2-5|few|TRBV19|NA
CASSTTPGETQYF
TGTGCCAGTAGTACCACCCCGGGAGAGACCCAGTACTTC
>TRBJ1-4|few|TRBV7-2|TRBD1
CASSPGGPNEKLFF
TGTGCCAGCAGCCCAGGGGGGCCTAATGAAAAACTGTTTTTT
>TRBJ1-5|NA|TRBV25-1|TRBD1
CASSGTGGRNQPQHF
TGTGCCAGCAGTGGCACAGGGGGCCGCAATCAGCCCCAGCATTTT
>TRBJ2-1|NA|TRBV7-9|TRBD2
CASSLVSGGLYNEQFF
TGTGCCAGCAGCTTAGTGAGCGGGGGGTTGTACAATGAGCAGTTCTTC
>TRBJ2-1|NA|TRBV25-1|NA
CASSESRTYYSYNEQFF
TGTGCCAGCAGTGAATCTAGGACTTACTACTCCTACAATGAGCAGTTCTTC
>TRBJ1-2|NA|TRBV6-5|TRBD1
CASSTDREKGYTF
TGTGCCAGCAGTACGGACAGGGAGAAAGGCTACACCTTC